These 8 T cell receptor beta chains were all obtained from the same sample, sequenced in a study of blood T cell repertoires in COVID-19. Sequencing was performed with immunoSEQ multiplex PCR; in TCRdb, only in-frame clones are kept and a portion is missing. The sample shows 55,000 to 75,000 clones, 81% of them seen only once. Sequences were obtained from peripheral blood. The origin of the receptors is a man at least 80 years old with acute or convalescent COVID-19.

V is TRBV19 and J is TRBJ1-1, with D unclear. Trimming pared 4 bases from V and 1 base from J, leaving 7 bases between. The CDR3 extends over 13 amino acids. Germline V CDR1 and CDR2: LNHDA, SQIVND (reference sequence). CDR3 nucleotide sequence: TGTGCCAGTAGTACCGGGAAGAACACTGAAGCTTTCTTT. Translating gives CASSTGKNTEAFF.

This chain links TRBV6-4 with TRBJ2-2; 12 bases are a match to TRBD2. The CDR3 runs 14 residues. Germline values: CDR1 MRHNA, CDR2 SNTAGT. After removal of 8 bases from V and 6 bases from J, the junction contained 4 bases not matched to a gene. For the CDR3, the DNA is TGTGCCAGCCGGGGACTAGCGGGTTCCGGGGAGCTGTTTTTT. Encoded protein: CASRGLAGSGELFF.

This clone was observed a single time. This chain links TRBV29-1 with TRBJ2-7; D uncertain. Looked up from germline, CDR1 is SQVTM and CDR2 is ANQGSEA. The germline V and J ends were trimmed by 0 bases and 0 bases, with 12 bases remaining between them. The CDR3 has 15 residues. The DNA of the CDR3 is TGCAGCGTTGAAGATGGGCAGACGAGCTCCTACGAGCAGTACTTC. Translated, it gives CSVEDGQTSSYEQYF.

The chain joins TRBV24-1 to TRBJ2-1; 9 nucleotides line up with TRBD2. V trimming: 0 bases; J trimming: 9 bases; junction bases outside the gene matches: 8. In germline, CDR1 is KGHDR, CDR2 SFDVKD. The CDR3 spans 16 residues. The DNA of the CDR3 is TGTGCCACCAGTGATTTGGCGCGGGAGGGCCGGGGTGAGCAGTTCTTC. Translation gives CATSDLAREGRGEQFF.

The chain couples TRBV28 to TRBJ1-5; 9 bases fit TRBD1. J gave up 6 bases and V 7 bases, and 16 bases lay outside the gene matches. CDR3 length: 17 residues. Germline loops: CDR1 MDHEN, CDR2 SYDVKM. Here the CDR3 DNA reads TGTGCCAGCAACCAAGGACCGGGACAGGGCAAGGGTCAGCCCCAGCATTTT. Translating gives CASNQGPGQGKGQPQHF.

In DNA form, the CDR3 reads TGTGCCAGCAGCTCGGACAGGGGCCCCTACGAGCAGTACTTC. It yields the protein CASSSDRGPYEQYF. This chain uses TRBV11-2 with TRBJ2-7; 9 nucleotides agree with TRBD1. V lost 4 bases and J lost 2; bases outside the gene matches: 3. This CDR3 comprises 14 residues. Germline V gives CDR1 SGHAT, CDR2 FQNNGV.

The chain carries TRBV5-5 and TRBJ2-7; 9 nucleotides line up with TRBD1. This CDR3 spans 16 amino acids. V shed 4 bases and J 0 bases; nucleotides not matched to a gene: 8. CDR1 is SGHKS, CDR2 YYEKEE, per germline (reference sequence). The CDR3 sequence: CASSLRDREGSYEQYF. Written as DNA, the CDR3 is TGTGCCAGCAGCCTCCGGGACAGGGAAGGCTCCTACGAGCAGTACTTC.

V and J are TRBV30 and TRBJ2-7, with TRBD2 as a possible D gene (6 bases). The CDR3 length is 12 residues. The germline V gene encodes CDR1 GTSNPN and CDR2 SVGIG (reference sequence). V lost 7 bases, J lost 3 bases, and 13 bases lay in between. The chain's CDR3 is CALKGGIYEQYF. CDR3 bases: TGTGCCTTAAAAGGAGGGATCTACGAGCAGTACTTC.